The next 4 T cell receptor beta chains were all read from a single sample in a study of CD8+CD57+ T cells in acquired aplastic anemia. Using genomic DNA as the template, TCR beta VDJ and CDR3 profiling was carried out. TCRdb used MiXCR to reprocess the reads, holding one entry per CDR3 protein. The sample consists of hundreds of thousands of distinct CDR3 sequences, 65% to 80% of them appearing once. The sequencing input was sorted CD4+, CD8+, or CD8+CD57+ T cells (not recorded which) from PBMCs. These receptors originate from a human donor in good health, serving as a control.

This clonotype was observed a handful of times. This may be a read error: a much more frequent sequence differs by one nucleotide. V is TRBV4-3 and J is TRBJ1-1; TRBD1 aligns across 10 bases. The CDR3 has 16 amino acids. The V gene's germline CDR1 is LGHNA and CDR2 YSLEER. Unmatched junction bases numbered 9, after V lost 8 bases and J lost 0 bases. DNA for the CDR3: TGCGCCAGCGGCATTCGGACAGGGGGAGTGAACACTGAAGCTTTCTTT. Its protein is CASGIRTGGVNTEAFF.

The chain combines TRBV24-1 with TRBJ2-1; 13 bases map to TRBD2. Germline lookup yields CDR1 KGHDR and CDR2 SFDVKD. The CDR3 loop spans 16 amino acids. V lost 11 bases, J lost 4 bases, and 10 bases stayed unmatched. The CDR3 DNA reads as TGTGCCAGCAGCGAAAGGACTAGCGGGGGTTACAATGAGCAGTTCTTC. It is translated as CASSERTSGGYNEQFF.

Of note for this clonotype: At one end, the junction sequence differs from germline, possibly due to a read error. The gene calls are TRBV7-2 and TRBJ1-2; D is uncertain. Germline assignment: CDR1 SGHTA and CDR2 FQGNSA. The CDR3 consists of 14 residues. CDR3 in amino acids: CASSFIGGWNGNLF. The CDR3 region has the DNA TGTGCCAGCAGCTTCATCGGCGGATGGAATGGAAACCTGTTC. Looking up the rest from reference TRBV7-2 and TRBJ1-2 gives the full variable domain: GAGVSQSPSNKVTEKGKDVELRCDPISGHTALYWYRQSLGQGLEFLIYFQGNSAPDKSGLPSDRFSAERTGGSVSTLTIQRTQQEDSAVYLCASSFIGGWNGNLFGSGTRLTVV.

J is TRBJ1-6 and V is TRBV20-1; D remains unclear. Germline CDR1 DFQATT, CDR2 SNEGSKA (reference sequence). The CDR3 is 13 residues long. V lost 0 bases and J 7 bases, leaving 7 bases between the germline ends. Written as DNA, the CDR3 is TGCAGTGCTAGAGAGGACTTAAATTCACCCCTCCACTTT. Its protein product is CSAREDLNSPLHF.